The rows below give T cell receptor beta chains drawn from one sample of a study of blood T cell repertoires in COVID-19. Using immunoSEQ multiplex PCR, the repertoire was profiled, and TCRdb retains in-frame clones only, with some absent. The repertoire consists of 110,000 to 150,000 clones, with about 90% occurring once and the leading ten covering 11%. The sample comprised peripheral blood. The receptor source for this set is a woman at least 80 years old with acute or convalescent COVID-19. Each CDR3 is given with its conserved first and last residue. The order of the fields is CDR3 protein, CDR3 DNA, D gene, clone size, V gene, J gene. A D gene is named only where the DNA matches it firmly. The listing skips clone size in some rows; elsewhere it reads once, few, many or a size class.

cdr3_aa: CASSQDRGAEKLFF
cdr3_nt: TGTGCCAGCAGCCAAGACAGGGGGGCCGAAAAACTGTTTTTT
d_call: TRBD1
clone_size: .
v_call: TRBV5-4
j_call: TRBJ1-4

cdr3_aa: CASSLDRRDGYTF
cdr3_nt: TGTGCCAGCAGCTTAGACAGGAGGGATGGCTACACCTTC
d_call: .
clone_size: .
v_call: TRBV7-2
j_call: TRBJ1-2

cdr3_aa: CASALTGGVYEQYF
cdr3_nt: TGTGCCAGCGCCCTTACAGGGGGCGTCTACGAGCAGTACTTC
d_call: TRBD1
clone_size: .
v_call: TRBV6-5
j_call: TRBJ2-7

cdr3_aa: CASSQEQGYEQYF
cdr3_nt: TGCGCCAGCAGCCAAGAACAGGGATACGAGCAGTACTTC
d_call: .
clone_size: .
v_call: TRBV4-1
j_call: TRBJ2-7

cdr3_aa: CASTNRESRYTEAFF
cdr3_nt: TGTGCCAGCACTAACAGGGAGTCGAGGTACACTGAAGCTTTCTTT
d_call: .
clone_size: .
v_call: TRBV2
j_call: TRBJ1-1

cdr3_aa: CASRPGLATDTQYF
cdr3_nt: TGTGCCAGTAGGCCGGGACTAGCGACAGATACGCAGTATTTT
d_call: TRBD2
clone_size: .
v_call: TRBV19
j_call: TRBJ2-3

cdr3_aa: CASSQDLGLGTYEQYF
cdr3_nt: TGTGCCAGCAGCCAAGATCTGGGGCTAGGAACCTACGAGCAGTACTTC
d_call: .
clone_size: .
v_call: TRBV3-1/TRBV3-2
j_call: TRBJ2-7

cdr3_aa: CASSTGSWAHSPLHF
cdr3_nt: TGTGCCAGCAGTACAGGGAGCTGGGCCCATTCACCCCTCCACTTT
d_call: .
clone_size: .
v_call: TRBV2
j_call: TRBJ1-6

cdr3_aa: CASSPSRGLEQFF
cdr3_nt: TGTGCCAGCTCACCAAGTAGAGGATTAGAGCAGTTCTTC
d_call: .
clone_size: .
v_call: TRBV18
j_call: TRBJ2-1

cdr3_aa: CASSSKPSGGAQDEQFF
cdr3_nt: TGCGCCAGCAGCTCGAAACCTAGCGGGGGGGCCCAGGATGAGCAGTTCTTC
d_call: TRBD2
clone_size: .
v_call: TRBV5-1
j_call: TRBJ2-1

cdr3_aa: CSVEVNGYTF
cdr3_nt: TGCAGCGTTGAAGTCAATGGCTACACCTTC
d_call: .
clone_size: .
v_call: TRBV29-1
j_call: TRBJ1-2

cdr3_aa: CASSPDRLNTEAFF
cdr3_nt: TGTGCCAGCTCACCGGACAGATTGAACACTGAAGCTTTCTTT
d_call: .
clone_size: .
v_call: TRBV18
j_call: TRBJ1-1

cdr3_aa: CASSYGTSLDTQYF
cdr3_nt: TGTGCCAGCAGTTACGGGACTTCCCTAGATACGCAGTATTTT
d_call: .
clone_size: .
v_call: TRBV6-5
j_call: TRBJ2-3

cdr3_aa: CASSGRGGRDTQYF
cdr3_nt: TGTGCCAGCTCGGGACGGGGGGGCCGAGATACGCAGTATTTT
d_call: TRBD2
clone_size: .
v_call: TRBV6-6
j_call: TRBJ2-3

cdr3_aa: CAWSKGGTYEQYF
cdr3_nt: TGTGCCTGGAGTAAAGGGGGCACATACGAGCAGTACTTC
d_call: TRBD1
clone_size: .
v_call: TRBV30
j_call: TRBJ2-7

cdr3_aa: CASSQELGRRYNEQFF
cdr3_nt: TGTGCCAGCAGCCAAGAACTAGGGCGGCGCTACAATGAGCAGTTCTTC
d_call: .
clone_size: .
v_call: TRBV3-1/TRBV3-2
j_call: TRBJ2-1

cdr3_aa: CASSASGIGYTF
cdr3_nt: TGTGCCAGCAGCGCATCAGGGATTGGCTACACCTTC
d_call: .
clone_size: .
v_call: TRBV9
j_call: TRBJ1-2

cdr3_aa: CSVEDLGDTYQPQHF
cdr3_nt: TGCAGCGTTGAAGATCTTGGTGACACTTATCAGCCCCAGCATTTT
d_call: .
clone_size: .
v_call: TRBV29-1
j_call: TRBJ1-5

cdr3_aa: CSASIQGSGYTF
cdr3_nt: TGCAGTGCTAGTATCCAGGGGAGTGGCTACACCTTC
d_call: .
clone_size: .
v_call: TRBV20-1
j_call: TRBJ1-2

cdr3_aa: CASSDRDRGVSNQPQHF
cdr3_nt: TGCGCCAGCAGCGACCGGGACAGGGGGGTAAGCAATCAGCCCCAGCATTTT
d_call: TRBD1
clone_size: .
v_call: TRBV4-1
j_call: TRBJ1-5

cdr3_aa: CSVYPVFPMNTEAFF
cdr3_nt: TGCAGCGTTTACCCAGTTTTTCCAATGAACACTGAAGCTTTCTTT
d_call: .
clone_size: .
v_call: TRBV29-1
j_call: TRBJ1-1

cdr3_aa: CASRGAWENTEAFF
cdr3_nt: TGTGCCAGCAGGGGGGCCTGGGAGAACACTGAAGCTTTCTTT
d_call: .
clone_size: .
v_call: TRBV6-5
j_call: TRBJ1-1

cdr3_aa: CASSNRDRGLGDTQYF
cdr3_nt: TGTGCCAGCAGCAACCGGGACAGGGGGCTGGGCGATACGCAGTATTTT
d_call: TRBD1
clone_size: .
v_call: TRBV7-9
j_call: TRBJ2-3

cdr3_aa: CASSYSMGRSPETQYF
cdr3_nt: TGTGCCAGCAGTTACTCGATGGGGCGATCCCCAGAGACCCAGTACTTC
d_call: .
clone_size: few
v_call: TRBV6-2/TRBV6-3
j_call: TRBJ2-5

cdr3_aa: CASSQTSGGDTQYF
cdr3_nt: TGCGCCAGCAGCCAGACTAGCGGAGGAGATACGCAGTATTTT
d_call: TRBD2
clone_size: .
v_call: TRBV5-1
j_call: TRBJ2-3

cdr3_aa: CASSLQGNTEAFF
cdr3_nt: TGTGCCAGCAGCTTACAGGGTAACACTGAAGCTTTCTTT
d_call: .
clone_size: .
v_call: TRBV7-2
j_call: TRBJ1-1

cdr3_aa: CASSERSGVVGYTF
cdr3_nt: TGTGCCAGCAGCGAAAGGTCAGGGGTAGTTGGCTACACCTTC
d_call: .
clone_size: few
v_call: TRBV9
j_call: TRBJ1-2

cdr3_aa: CASSLADREDDYEQYF
cdr3_nt: TGTGCCAGCAGCCTGGCGGACAGGGAGGACGACTACGAGCAGTACTTC
d_call: .
clone_size: .
v_call: TRBV21-1
j_call: TRBJ2-7

cdr3_aa: CSGDREVRAEAFF
cdr3_nt: TGCAGCGGCGACAGGGAGGTCAGAGCTGAAGCTTTCTTT
d_call: TRBD1
clone_size: .
v_call: TRBV29-1
j_call: TRBJ1-1

cdr3_aa: CASSPTPGQGMEGLFF
cdr3_nt: TGTGCCAGCAGCCCCACTCCGGGACAGGGGATGGAGGGACTGTTTTTT
d_call: TRBD1
clone_size: .
v_call: TRBV6-6
j_call: TRBJ1-4

cdr3_aa: CASSIWGDRGDEKLFF
cdr3_nt: TGTGCCAGTAGTATTTGGGGAGACAGGGGAGACGAAAAACTGTTTTTT
d_call: TRBD1
clone_size: .
v_call: TRBV19
j_call: TRBJ1-4

cdr3_aa: CASSDAEGPTLNRPQHF
cdr3_nt: TGTGCCAGCAGTGACGCGGAGGGCCCCACCTTAAACCGGCCCCAGCATTTT
d_call: .
clone_size: .
v_call: TRBV6-4
j_call: TRBJ1-5

cdr3_aa: CASRRRGFTEAFF
cdr3_nt: TGTGCCAGCAGGAGAAGGGGATTCACTGAAGCTTTCTTT
d_call: .
clone_size: once
v_call: TRBV6-5
j_call: TRBJ1-1

cdr3_aa: CASSSAVRGARTEAFF
cdr3_nt: TGTGCCAGCAGCTCCGCCGTTCGGGGGGCGCGCACTGAAGCTTTCTTT
d_call: .
clone_size: .
v_call: TRBV11-2
j_call: TRBJ1-1

cdr3_aa: CASSYGGAGNTIYF
cdr3_nt: TGTGCCAGCAGTTACGGAGGGGCTGGAAACACCATATATTTT
d_call: .
clone_size: .
v_call: TRBV28
j_call: TRBJ1-3

cdr3_aa: CASSSRTWGRAGELFF
cdr3_nt: TGTGCCAGCAGCTCCCGAACCTGGGGCCGGGCCGGGGAGCTGTTTTTT
d_call: .
clone_size: .
v_call: TRBV13
j_call: TRBJ2-2

cdr3_aa: CAISEPGGGTYNEQFF
cdr3_nt: TGTGCCATCAGTGAGCCTGGCGGGGGGACCTACAATGAGCAGTTCTTC
d_call: TRBD2
clone_size: .
v_call: TRBV10-3
j_call: TRBJ2-1

cdr3_aa: CASSGGTGVGYTF
cdr3_nt: TGTGCCAGCAGCGGGGGGACAGGAGTTGGCTACACCTTC
d_call: TRBD1
clone_size: .
v_call: TRBV9
j_call: TRBJ1-2

cdr3_aa: CASSLRTSGGVADTQYF
cdr3_nt: TGTGCCAGCAGCTTAAGGACTAGCGGGGGGGTGGCAGATACGCAGTATTTT
d_call: TRBD2
clone_size: .
v_call: TRBV7-2
j_call: TRBJ2-3

cdr3_aa: CASRMSGTGNSPLHF
cdr3_nt: TGCGCCAGCAGGATGTCGGGGACAGGAAATTCACCCCTCCACTTT
d_call: TRBD1
clone_size: .
v_call: TRBV10-2
j_call: TRBJ1-6

cdr3_aa: CASSPSGVEQYF
cdr3_nt: TGTGCCAGCAGCCCGTCCGGAGTCGAGCAGTACTTC
d_call: .
clone_size: .
v_call: TRBV11-2
j_call: TRBJ2-7

cdr3_aa: CASSQGARYGYTF
cdr3_nt: TGTGCCAGCAGTCAGGGGGCGAGGTATGGCTACACCTTC
d_call: TRBD1
clone_size: .
v_call: TRBV25-1
j_call: TRBJ1-2

cdr3_aa: CASSETYGHPNYGYTF
cdr3_nt: TGTGCCAGCAGTGAAACCTACGGTCACCCTAACTATGGCTACACCTTC
d_call: .
clone_size: .
v_call: TRBV2
j_call: TRBJ1-2